This TCR beta chain was documented in a study of T cell responses to AZD1222 COVID-19 vaccine. Study-level points and caveats: Sampling captured repertoires only after the peak T cell response.

For this clone: The antigen remains undetermined.

The CDR3 runs 21 residues. With 3 bases clipped from V and 1 base from J, the junction kept 18 bases outside the gene matches. Per the germline V gene, CDR1 is WNHNN and CDR2 is SYGVQD (reference sequence). Repertoires were generated with immunoSEQ multiplex PCR, while TCRdb's copy carries only in-frame clones and drops some. The data show some 150,000 clones, 89% seen once. This sequence originates from an adult in good health. The chain links TRBV10-1 to TRBJ2-6, with 7 nucleotides matching TRBD1. Sequenced here: peripheral blood, sampled on day 0 of AZD1222 vaccination. CDR3: CASSDYNRGPHPFSGANVLTF. The CDR3 DNA reads as TGCGCCAGCAGTGACTACAACAGGGGACCCCACCCCTTTTCTGGGGCCAACGTCCTGACTTTC.